These T cell receptor beta chains were read from a single sample in a study of T cell changes during pregnancy in multiple sclerosis. Clones were read by immunoSEQ multiplex PCR, and TCRdb kept only the in-frame ones, dropping some. The sample includes some 10,000 clones, about 89% of them seen just once. The sample here was CD8+ T cells from peripheral blood mononuclear cells, taken in the first trimester of pregnancy. Receptors originate from a female donor in good health, enrolled as a control in a pregnancy study. The CDR3 runs from the conserved cysteine through the conserved F or W. The order of the fields is D gene, clone size, V gene, J gene, CDR3 protein, CDR3 DNA. D genes are given only for firm matches. Some rows mark clone size as missing; the rest say once, few, many or name a class of expanded clone.

NA,once,TRBV27,TRBJ1-1,CASIQGGEAFF,TGTGCCAGCATACAAGGGGGAGAAGCTTTCTTT
TRBD1,few,TRBV4-1,TRBJ1-1,CASSQGWVGGRVTEAFF,TGCGCCAGCAGCCAAGGATGGGTAGGGGGCAGGGTCACTGAAGCTTTCTTT
NA,NA,TRBV11-1,TRBJ1-1,CASSQYRGSDTEAFF,TGTGCCAGCAGTCAATATCGGGGTTCCGACACTGAAGCTTTCTTT
TRBD1,NA,TRBV6-1,TRBJ1-2,CASSQEGTDTDLYGYTF,TGTGCCAGCAGTCAAGAGGGGACAGATACTGATCTCTATGGCTACACCTTC
NA,NA,TRBV30,TRBJ1-4,CAWSGQVNEKLFF,TGTGCCTGGAGTGGACAGGTTAATGAAAAACTGTTTTTT
NA,NA,TRBV7-9,TRBJ2-7,CASSSLSYEQYF,TGTGCCAGCAGCTCCCTCAGCTACGAGCAGTACTTC
NA,NA,TRBV7-3,TRBJ2-1,CASSSKGGATGPPYNEQFF,TGTGCCAGCAGCTCGAAGGGGGGGGCGACGGGTCCCCCCTACAATGAGCAGTTCTTC
NA,NA,TRBV4-1,TRBJ1-5,CASSQVRDPTPNQPQHF,TGCGCCAGCAGCCAAGTCCGGGATCCGACCCCAAATCAGCCCCAGCATTTT
NA,once,TRBV21-1,TRBJ2-7,CASSKAPTSGGAGFEYEQYF,TGTGCCAGCAGCAAAGCGCCGACTAGCGGGGGGGCGGGTTTTGAGTACGAGCAGTACTTC
TRBD1,NA,TRBV9,TRBJ1-6,CASSVGTEYSPLHF,TGTGCCAGCAGCGTCGGGACAGAATATTCACCCCTCCACTTT
TRBD2,few,TRBV29-1,TRBJ2-1,CSATSEFSYNEQFF,TGCAGCGCGACTAGCGAGTTTTCCTACAATGAGCAGTTCTTC
NA,medium-sized,TRBV6-4,TRBJ2-1,CASSDSAGSYNEQFF,TGTGCCAGCAGTGACTCAGCGGGCTCCTACAATGAGCAGTTCTTC
TRBD1,NA,TRBV9,TRBJ2-2,CASSGGDRSNTGELFF,TGTGCCAGCAGCGGCGGGGACAGGTCGAACACCGGGGAGCTGTTTTTT
NA,NA,TRBV7-9,TRBJ2-1,CASSLTGSSYNEQFF,TGTGCCAGCAGCTTAACAGGGAGCTCCTACAATGAGCAGTTCTTC
TRBD1,once,TRBV10-3,TRBJ1-1,CAISDKVTSTGTVETEAFF,TGTGCCATCAGTGATAAGGTCACCTCGACAGGGACCGTTGAAACTGAAGCTTTCTTT
NA,NA,TRBV18,TRBJ2-7,CASSPPDNYEQYF,TGTGCCAGCTCACCGCCCGACAACTACGAGCAGTACTTC
NA,NA,TRBV27,TRBJ1-5,CASSLGGSSNQPQHF,TGTGCCAGCAGTTTAGGAGGTAGTAGCAATCAGCCCCAGCATTTT
TRBD2,NA,TRBV29-1,TRBJ2-2,CSVLTSGGVRTGELFF,TGCAGCGTCTTGACTAGCGGGGGGGTGCGTACCGGGGAGCTGTTTTTT
NA,NA,TRBV7-9,TRBJ1-1,CASSSQYRDLTEAFF,TGTGCCAGCAGCTCTCAATACAGGGATCTAACGGAAGCTTTCTTT
NA,once,TRBV7-8,TRBJ1-2,CASSLAQTTVARNGYTF,TGTGCCAGCAGCTTAGCCCAAACGACAGTTGCCCGAAATGGCTACACCTTC
TRBD1,NA,TRBV4-2,TRBJ1-3,CASSQDQGAGNTIYF,TGTGCCAGCAGCCAAGACCAGGGGGCTGGAAACACCATATATTTT
NA,NA,TRBV6-6,TRBJ1-1,CASSYRAKNTEAFF,TGTGCCAGCAGTTACCGAGCGAAGAACACTGAAGCTTTCTTT
NA,NA,TRBV27,TRBJ2-7,CASSSHDMGAYEQYF,TGTGCCAGCAGTTCTCATGACATGGGAGCCTACGAGCAGTACTTC
NA,few,TRBV4-3,TRBJ2-2,CASTWQGGSGELFF,TGCGCCAGCACCTGGCAGGGAGGATCCGGGGAGCTGTTTTTT
NA,NA,TRBV5-1,TRBJ2-1,CASRHVGGEDEQFF,TGCGCCAGCAGGCATGTGGGGGGAGAGGATGAGCAGTTCTTC
TRBD1,NA,TRBV4-2,TRBJ1-4,CASSQEYGTGLWTNEKLFF,TGTGCCAGCAGCCAAGAGTATGGGACAGGACTTTGGACTAATGAAAAACTGTTTTTT
TRBD2,NA,TRBV4-1,TRBJ2-6,CASSQHRGGPSGANVLTF,TGCGCCAGCAGCCAACATCGGGGGGGTCCTTCTGGGGCCAACGTCCTGACTTTC
NA,once,TRBV5-1,TRBJ1-1,CASSQGISQANTEAFF,TGCGCCAGCAGCCAGGGGATATCACAAGCAAACACTGAAGCTTTCTTT
NA,NA,TRBV18,TRBJ2-6,CASSPRFRQDSSGANVLTF,TGTGCCAGCTCACCACGATTTCGACAGGACAGCTCTGGGGCCAACGTCCTGACTTTC
TRBD2,NA,TRBV27,TRBJ2-1,CASIQRGGSFNEQFF,TGTGCCAGCATTCAGCGGGGGGGGTCGTTCAATGAGCAGTTCTTC
NA,NA,TRBV7-9,TRBJ2-3,CAGGPDTQYF,TGTGCGGGGGGGCCAGATACGCAGTATTTT
TRBD1,NA,TRBV4-3,TRBJ1-5,CASSPTRTGGQPQHF,TGCGCCAGCAGCCCAACCCGGACAGGGGGTCAGCCCCAGCATTTT
NA,NA,TRBV5-1,TRBJ1-2,CASSPRTPHDRNYGYTF,TGCGCCAGCAGCCCACGAACGCCCCATGACAGGAACTATGGCTACACCTTC
NA,NA,TRBV30,TRBJ2-7,CAWITRGHTYEQYF,TGTGCCTGGATCACCAGGGGCCATACCTACGAGCAGTACTTC
NA,NA,TRBV4-1,TRBJ1-5,CASSQGTGVGNQPQHF,TGCGCCAGCAGCCAAGGGACTGGGGTGGGCAATCAGCCCCAGCATTTT
TRBD1,NA,TRBV13,TRBJ1-2,CASSSTGENGYTF,TGTGCCAGCAGCTCGACAGGGGAGAATGGCTACACCTTC
TRBD1,NA,TRBV29-1,TRBJ1-1,CSVNGVVRGQGAEAFF,TGCAGCGTTAACGGGGTCGTTAGGGGACAGGGCGCTGAAGCTTTCTTT
NA,NA,TRBV2,TRBJ2-7,CASSEAQTSYEQYF,TGTGCCAGCAGTGAAGCTCAGACTAGCTACGAGCAGTACTTC
NA,once,TRBV30,TRBJ1-5,CAWSVDNRVQPQHF,TGTGCCTGGAGTGTGGACAACCGGGTTCAGCCCCAGCATTTT
NA,NA,TRBV6-1,TRBJ2-1,CASSETREEFF,TGTGCCAGCAGTGAAACAAGGGAGGAGTTCTTC
NA,few,TRBV11-3,TRBJ1-3,CASSPRDYTIYF,TGTGCCAGCAGCCCCCGGGACTACACCATATATTTT
TRBD1,NA,TRBV4-3,TRBJ2-7,CASSQEHGTGAEFYEQYF,TGCGCCAGCAGCCAAGAGCATGGGACAGGGGCGGAATTCTACGAGCAGTACTTC